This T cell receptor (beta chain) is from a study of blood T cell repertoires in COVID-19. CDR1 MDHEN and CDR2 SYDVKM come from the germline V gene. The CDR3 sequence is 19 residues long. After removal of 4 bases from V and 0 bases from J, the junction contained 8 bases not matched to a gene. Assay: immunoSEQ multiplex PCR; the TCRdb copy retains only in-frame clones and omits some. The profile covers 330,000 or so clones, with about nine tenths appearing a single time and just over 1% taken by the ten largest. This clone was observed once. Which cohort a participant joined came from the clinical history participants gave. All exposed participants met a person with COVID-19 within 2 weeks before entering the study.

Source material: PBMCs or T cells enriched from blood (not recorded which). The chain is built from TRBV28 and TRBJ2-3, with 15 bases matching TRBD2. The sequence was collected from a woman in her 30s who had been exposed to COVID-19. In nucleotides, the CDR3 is TGTGCCAGCAGTTCAGATCTCGGACTAGCGGGAGGGAGCACAGATACGCAGTATTTT. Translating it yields CASSSDLGLAGGSTDTQYF.